The 8 T cell receptor beta chains below were found in one sample sequenced in a study of shared clonotypes between healthy human individuals. Selected positively for CCR7 and CD45RO-negative, naive CD8 cells excluded terminally differentiated effector memory CD45RA+ cells. Clones were read by immunoSEQ multiplex PCR, and TCRdb kept only the in-frame ones, dropping some. The sample holds about 600,000 clones, more than 95% seen once. Source material: naive CD8+ T cells sorted from blood. These receptor sequences come from a man younger than 40 in good health.

The chain couples TRBV7-9 to TRBJ2-3; D not certain. Germline assignment: CDR1 SEHNR and CDR2 FQNEAQ (reference sequence). The CDR3 contains 14 residues. Trimming stripped 5 bases from V and 4 bases from J, with 13 bases between. The CDR3 reads CASSRNVSPDTQYF. The CDR3 DNA is TGTGCCAGCAGCCGCAACGTGTCCCCAGATACGCAGTATTTT.

This chain links TRBV29-1 with TRBJ2-7; the D is unclear. Germline-derived CDR1 and CDR2 are SQVTM and ANQGSEA. The CDR3 is 12 residues long. The germline V and J ends were trimmed by 1 base and 2 bases, with 6 bases remaining between them. The CDR3 region is CSVEGAPYEQYF. The CDR3 DNA sequence: TGCAGCGTTGAAGGGGCACCCTACGAGCAGTACTTC.

The chain has TRBV5-4 and TRBJ2-4; TRBD1 matches 8 bases. Trimming removed 3 bases from V and 5 bases from J; junction bases left unmatched: 7. The CDR3 totals 15 residues. The germline CDR1 and CDR2 sequences are SGHNT and YYREEE (reference sequence). The CDR3 DNA sequence: TGTGCCAGCAGCTCGACAGGGGTTGGGGAAAACATTCAGTACTTC. It codes for CASSSTGVGENIQYF.

The J gene is TRBJ2-7, the V gene TRBV19; D is ambiguous. The length of the CDR3 is 14 residues. Germline V CDR1 and CDR2: LNHDA, SQIVND (reference sequence). Trimming stripped 3 bases from V and 0 bases from J, with 9 bases between. CDR3 region: CASSIGHPSYEQYF. As DNA, the CDR3 is TGTGCCAGTAGTATCGGTCACCCCTCCTACGAGCAGTACTTC.

The chain recombines TRBV6-5 with TRBJ1-1; 7 bases map to TRBD1. This CDR3 has 13 amino acids. The ends lost 6 bases at V and 7 bases at J; junction bases unmatched: 8. Germline loops: CDR1 MNHEY, CDR2 SVGAGI. CDR3 nucleotides: TGTGCCAGCAGGACGACAGGGCTAGGTGAAGCTTTCTTT. This sequence encodes CASRTTGLGEAFF.

The chain combines TRBV5-1 with TRBJ2-2; TRBD1 aligns across 8 bases. Germline-derived CDR1 and CDR2 are SGHRS and YFSETQ. The J segment lost 7 bases and the V segment lost 0 bases, leaving 5 bases of the junction unmatched. The CDR3 totals 15 residues. As DNA, the CDR3 is TGCGCCAGCAGCTTGGGACAGGGGATTTTCGGGGAGCTGTTTTTT. Amino acid sequence: CASSLGQGIFGELFF.

The chain couples TRBV7-9 to TRBJ1-4; tentative D call: TRBD1 (6 bases). Germline CDR1 reads SEHNR; CDR2 reads FQNEAQ (reference sequence). The CDR3 is made up of 13 amino acids. Trimming pared 7 bases from V and 5 bases from J, leaving 11 bases between. CDR3 loop: CASTGAINEKLFF. The DNA for the CDR3 is TGTGCCAGCACAGGGGCGATAAATGAAAAACTGTTTTTT. Full variable domain (rest looked up from reference TRBV7-9 and TRBJ1-4): DTGVSQNPRHKITKRGQNVTFRCDPISEHNRLYWYRQTLGQGPEFLTYFQNEAQLEKSRLLSDRFSAERPKGSFSTLEIQRTEQGDSAMYLCASTGAINEKLFFGSGTQLSVL.

The CDR3 bases are TGCGCCAGCAGCCCCGGGGGGGTCCCCATAGGGGAGACCCAGTACTTC. This codes for CASSPGGVPIGETQYF. The chain combines TRBV4-1 with TRBJ2-5; the match to TRBD2 covers 8 bases. The germline V gene has CDR1 MGHRA and CDR2 YSYEKL. V was pared by 4 bases and J by 5 bases, with 12 bases of the junction left unmatched. The CDR3 is 16 residues long.